Sequencing of this T cell receptor beta chain was carried out in a study of persistence of HIV-infected CD4 T cells. Sequencing used immunoSEQ version 4 in survey mode. Using immunoSEQ multiplex PCR, the repertoire was profiled, and TCRdb retains in-frame clones only, with some absent. The data contain 15,000 to 20,000 clones, around three quarters of them singletons. Note on this clone: Its antigen is currently unknown.

Stimulation used around 9.1 ug/mL lysate from CMV-infected fibroblasts. Responding CD4+ T cells were sorted by upregulation of both CD40 ligand and CD69. PBMCs were depleted of CD8+ T cells before stimulation. CDR1 is SGHVS, CDR2 FQNEAQ, per germline. V dropped 5 bases and J dropped 5 bases, with 21 bases sitting between them. CDR3 length: 16 amino acids. The J gene is TRBJ1-1, the V gene TRBV7-8; tentatively, D is TRBD1 (5 bases). This TCR derives from an adult man with HIV who was CMV-seropositive. Sequenced here: CD4+ T cells sorted from PBMCs after roughly 18-hour stimulation, sampled from a patient who received antiretroviral therapy. CDR3 residues: CASSLWDRRGQTEAFF. The DNA for the CDR3 is TGTGCCAGCAGCCTCTGGGACCGCCGTGGGCAGACTGAAGCTTTCTTT. The full variable domain, completed using reference TRBV7-8 and TRBJ1-1, is GAGVSQSPRYKVAKRGQDVALRCDPISGHVSLFWYQQALGQGPEFLTYFQNEAQLDKSGLPSDRFFAERPEGSVSTLKIQRTQQEDSAVYLCASSLWDRRGQTEAFFGQGTRLTVV.